One T cell receptor (beta chain) is described in this entry. No antigen is known for it. Using immunoSEQ multiplex PCR, the repertoire was profiled, and TCRdb retains in-frame clones only, with some absent. The table shows 20,000 to 25,000 clones, with approximately 97% occurring only once. CDR1 and CDR2 (germline): MNHEY, SVGAGI. The CDR3 loop spans 15 amino acids. With 6 bases removed from V and 5 bases from J, the gap between germline ends came to 16 bases. These data originate in a study of monozygotic twins with cystic fibrosis. Findings and limits, study-wide: Co-twins had the most similar V usage for 13 of 16 pairs, J for 8. Median Simpson clonality of approximately 0.01 suggested naive T cells predominated. Shared CDR3 numbers were not associated with age, concordance or severity. Unrelated CF individuals shared fewer identical clonotypes than monozygotic CF twins.

Sequenced: blood. The source is a girl aged 5-17 years with cystic fibrosis. The chain has TRBV6-5 and TRBJ1-4; D possibly corresponds to TRBD1 (5 bases). The CDR3 nucleotides are TGTGCCAGCAGCCCCAATGGGGCAGTGAATGAAAAACTGTTTTTT. Residues: CASSPNGAVNEKLFF.